A single sample is the source of the 19 T cell receptor beta chains below, sequenced in a study of read filtering for tumor transcriptome and immune sequencing. The library was built from about 400 ng RNA with molecular barcoded adaptors for alpha/delta and beta/gamma chains. TCRdb re-called the reads with MiXCR, one entry per CDR3 protein. This sample has about 130,000 distinct CDR3 sequences, with roughly 13% found just once. The sample consisted of a population of CD138-negative cells sorted from bone marrow. Source of these receptors: a donor at least 40 years old with multiple myeloma.

This clonotype showed up many times. This chain links TRBV19 with TRBJ2-2, with D possibly being TRBD1 (5 bases). The CDR3 contains 14 residues. The germline CDR1 and CDR2 sequences are LNHDA and SQIVND (reference sequence). Trimming left V 7 bases short and J 8 bases short, with 17 bases between. The CDR3 DNA sequence: TGTGCCAGTAACTTAAACGACAGAATAGGGGAGCTGTTTTTT. Amino acids: CASNLNDRIGELFF.

Comments on this clonotype: A much larger clonotype is one base distant, so this may be a read error. The chain employs TRBV11-2 and TRBJ2-2; D is possibly TRBD1 (5 bases). The CDR3 has 14 residues. From germline, CDR1 is SGHAT and CDR2 FQNNGV. DNA for the CDR3: TGTGCCAGCGGCTTAGGGGAACTCACCGGGGAGCTGTTTTTT. This codes for CASGLGELTGELFF.

This clonotype was counted at least ten times. The chain joins TRBV4-1 to TRBJ2-1; the match to TRBD1 covers 10 bases. V was clipped by 1 base and J by 2 bases; unmatched bases: 11. Germline V gene sequence: CDR1 MGHRA, CDR2 YSYEKL. The CDR3 consists of 19 residues. The CDR3 nucleotides read TGCGCCAGCAGCCAAGTCGACAGGGGGCCCTCGGTGACCTACAATGAGCAGTTCTTC. Encoded protein: CASSQVDRGPSVTYNEQFF.

The chain uses TRBV5-1 and TRBJ1-3; D unresolved. This CDR3 has 15 amino acids. The germline gives CDR1 SGHRS, CDR2 YFSETQ. V lost 1 base to trimming and J lost 3 bases, with 11 bases between them. CDR3 amino acids: CASSLLGNDGNTIYF. CDR3 DNA sequence: TGCGCCAGCAGCTTGCTGGGAAACGATGGAAACACCATATATTTT.

This clonotype was found many times. The J gene is TRBJ2-7, the V gene TRBV14; D is unclear. Per germline, CDR1 SGHDN and CDR2 FVKESK. This CDR3 spans 11 amino acids. V lost 1 base, J lost 8 bases, and 6 bases lay in between. CDR3 sequence reads: CASSQGRQQYF. The CDR3 bases are TGTGCCAGCAGCCAAGGCCGGCAGCAGTACTTC.

In this sample, this clonotype turned up many times. The chain links TRBV19 to TRBJ2-5, with 8 bases fitting TRBD1. CDR3 length: 14 amino acids. Germline-derived CDR1 and CDR2 are LNHDA and SQIVND (reference sequence). J gave up 2 bases and V 7 bases, and 6 bases lay outside the gene matches. The CDR3 is CASTARDRQETQYF. The CDR3 DNA reads TGTGCCAGTACCGCCCGGGACAGGCAAGAGACCCAGTACTTC.

There are many counts of this clonotype. The chain carries TRBV15 and TRBJ2-3; the D is unclear. The germline gives CDR1 LNHNV, CDR2 YYDKDF (reference sequence). This CDR3 is 15 amino acids long. The V end lost 0 bases, the J end lost 0 bases, and 7 bases lay between the germline ends. The CDR3 reads CATSREVFSTDTQYF. The CDR3 DNA follows: TGTGCCACCAGCAGAGAGGTCTTTAGCACAGATACGCAGTATTTT.

As for this clonotype: This may stem from a read error, because a much larger clone lies one nucleotide away. The V and J genes are TRBV5-1 and TRBJ2-5; possibly TRBD1 for D (5 bases). Trimming cost V 3 bases and J 2 bases, with 8 bases left between them. CDR1 and CDR2 from the germline V gene are SGHRS and YFSETQ. This CDR3 has 13 residues. The CDR3, as DNA: TGCGCCAGCAGCTCGACAGATCAAGAGACCCAGTACTTC. This translates into CASSSTDQETQYF.

This clonotype was counted a few times. A much larger clone differs by one base, so this may be a read error. J is TRBJ1-5 and V is TRBV5-6; no clear D. This CDR3 spans 15 amino acids. From germline, CDR1 is SGHDT and CDR2 YYEEEE. V was trimmed by 4 bases and J by 5 bases, leaving 16 bases between them. CDR3 DNA: TGTGCCAGCAGCATACTCCGGGGTCGAGATCAGCCCCAGCATTTT. It codes for CASSILRGRDQPQHF.

The sample holds many counts of this clonotype. For the CDR3, the DNA is TGCAGTGCTAGAGATGCACTAGCCTCCTACAATGAGCAGTTCTTC. It codes for CSARDALASYNEQFF. V usage is TRBV20-1 and J usage is TRBJ2-1, with D perhaps TRBD2 (6 bases). Trimming pared 0 bases from V and 0 bases from J, leaving 9 bases between. This CDR3 is 15 amino acids long. Germline CDR1 DFQATT, CDR2 SNEGSKA (reference sequence).

This clonotype showed up many times. The chain couples TRBV7-9 to TRBJ1-4, with D possibly TRBD1 on 5 matching bases. The V and J ends lost 0 bases and 5 bases respectively, with 10 bases between them. Germline-derived CDR1 and CDR2 are SEHNR and FQNEAQ (reference sequence). CDR3 length: 15 amino acids. This chain's CDR3 is CASSLAGTLNEKLFF. In nucleotides, the CDR3 is TGTGCCAGCAGCTTAGCCGGGACGCTAAATGAAAAACTGTTTTTT.

This clonotype was counted many times. The V gene is TRBV2, the J gene TRBJ2-2, with TRBD2 matching over 7 bases. Unmatched junction bases numbered 7, after V lost 5 bases and J lost 4 bases. There are 15 residues in the CDR3. Germline assignment: CDR1 SNHLY and CDR2 FYNNEI. CDR3 in amino acids: CASSITSVPTGELFF. The CDR3 DNA reads as TGTGCCAGCAGTATTACTAGCGTCCCCACCGGGGAGCTGTTTTTT.

The sample holds a few counts of this clonotype. The V and J genes are TRBV19 and TRBJ2-3, with 9 bases that match TRBD1. V lost 5 bases to trimming and J lost 2 bases; unmatched junction nucleotides: 2. The V gene's germline CDR1 is LNHDA and CDR2 SQIVND (reference sequence). This CDR3 is 14 amino acids long. The CDR3 nucleotides are TGTGCCAGTAGTTCACAGGGGGCCACAGATACGCAGTATTTT. This codes for CASSSQGATDTQYF. Drawing the rest from reference TRBV19 and TRBJ2-3, the complete variable domain is DGGITQSPKYLFRKEGQNVTLSCEQNLNHDAMYWYRQDPGQGLRLIYYSQIVNDFQKGDIAEGYSVSREKKESFPLTVTSAQKNPTAFYLCASSSQGATDTQYFGPGTRLTVL.

This clonotype was recorded many times. The V gene is TRBV20-1, the J gene TRBJ2-1; no clear D gene. The CDR3 is made up of 14 amino acids. The germline gives CDR1 DFQATT, CDR2 SNEGSKA (reference sequence). V was pared by 3 bases and J by 10 bases, with 19 bases between. The CDR3 nucleotides are TGCAGTGCTAGTAAGGACCTGGTACCACGGGAGCAGTTCTTC. Amino acids: CSASKDLVPREQFF.

This clonotype has ten or more counts. The chain recombines TRBV27 with TRBJ2-1; a possible D gene is TRBD2 (6 bases). Per germline, CDR1 MNHEY and CDR2 SMNVEV (reference sequence). CDR3 length: 13 residues. V was clipped by 3 bases and J by 9 bases, with 12 bases between them. CDR3 in DNA: TGTGCCAGCAGTTTGATGTGGGGAGGTGAGCAGTTCTTC. Residues: CASSLMWGGEQFF.

There are many counts of this clonotype. The chain is built from TRBV2 and TRBJ1-5; TRBD1 agrees at 7 bases. Unmatched junction bases numbered 10, after V lost 7 bases and J lost 4 bases. Per the germline V gene, CDR1 is SNHLY and CDR2 is FYNNEI. The CDR3 loop spans 15 amino acids. CDR3: CASTQGSSGNQPQHF. In DNA form, the CDR3 reads TGTGCCAGCACACAGGGGAGTTCGGGAAATCAGCCCCAGCATTTT.

The chain combines TRBV18 with TRBJ1-5; D unclear. CDR1 and CDR2 from the germline V gene are KGHSH and LQKENI. Between the trimmed V and J ends, which lost 2 bases and 8 bases, there was a span of 10 bases. The CDR3 covers 13 residues. CDR3 coding DNA: TGTGCCAGCTCACCAACCCCGATGGAGCCCCAGCATTTT. It specifies CASSPTPMEPQHF.

Many counts were recorded for this clonotype. The chain employs TRBV7-9 and TRBJ1-1, with unresolved D. In germline, CDR1 is SEHNR, CDR2 FQNEAQ (reference sequence). The CDR3 runs to 13 residues. The V end was cut by 2 bases, the J end by 11 bases, with 15 bases between. The CDR3 nucleotides read TGTGCCAGCAGCTTAAGTACACCTCCGGTGGCTTTCTTT. Protein: CASSLSTPPVAFF.

This clonotype was counted ten times or more. The chain links TRBV6-6 to TRBJ1-5; D is undetermined. This CDR3 comprises 15 residues. With 6 bases removed from V and 2 bases from J, the gap between germline ends came to 14 bases. The V gene's germline CDR1 is MNHNY and CDR2 SVGAGI (reference sequence). The CDR3 sequence: CASREGRFGNQPQHF. CDR3 nucleotides: TGTGCCAGCAGGGAGGGAAGATTCGGCAATCAGCCCCAGCATTTT.